This TCR beta chain emerged from a study of T cells expressing NK-cell markers. 5'RACE template switching with UMIs generated TCR beta cDNA. TCRdb reworked the 5' RACE reads into one entry per CDR3 protein, no DNA. Across 350,000 to 450,000 distinct CDR3 sequences, the top ten clones capture roughly 5.2% of the sample. The germline V gene encodes CDR1 DFQATT and CDR2 SNEGSKA (reference sequence). The CDR3 contains 14 residues. The source of this sequence is a man between 18 and 69 years old in good health. What was sequenced was blood T cells: a sorted CD56 or NKG2C T cell subset, CD4+ or CD8+ T cells, or bulk PBMC T cells (not recorded which). The V call is TRBV20-1, the J call TRBJ2-3; lacking DNA, the TRBD1 call made by TCRdb goes unchecked. CDR3: CSAEGQSGFDTQYF.